This entry is about one T cell receptor (beta chain). What it binds is unknown. The CDR3 is 15 amino acids. Germline CDR1 SGHTA, CDR2 FQGNSA. The ends lost 1 base at V and 5 bases at J; junction bases unmatched: 5. Use of 60 Vbeta and 13 Jbeta primers characterized the PCR. Profiling relied on immunoSEQ multiplex PCR, and the TCRdb table lists in-frame clones only, not all of them. The data contain roughly 68,000 clones, 60% to 80% of them singletons. This sample stems from a study of cytomegalovirus exposure and HLA in healthy donors. Study-level points and caveats: Despite most TCR sequences being rare, some public TCRs occurred in many donors.

This TCR derives from a male donor in good health and CMV-seropositive. The chain carries TRBV7-2 and TRBJ2-1; TRBD2 matches 7 bases. Sequenced input: PBMCs. The CDR3 reads CASSLGRDYHNEQFF. CDR3 coding DNA: TGTGCCAGCAGCTTAGGGCGGGACTACCACAATGAGCAGTTCTTC. The variable domain in full, with the rest retrieved from reference TRBV7-2 and TRBJ2-1, is GAGVSQSPSNKVTEKGKDVELRCDPISGHTALYWYRQSLGQGLEFLIYFQGNSAPDKSGLPSDRFSAERTGGSVSTLTIQRTQQEDSAVYLCASSLGRDYHNEQFFGPGTRLTVL.